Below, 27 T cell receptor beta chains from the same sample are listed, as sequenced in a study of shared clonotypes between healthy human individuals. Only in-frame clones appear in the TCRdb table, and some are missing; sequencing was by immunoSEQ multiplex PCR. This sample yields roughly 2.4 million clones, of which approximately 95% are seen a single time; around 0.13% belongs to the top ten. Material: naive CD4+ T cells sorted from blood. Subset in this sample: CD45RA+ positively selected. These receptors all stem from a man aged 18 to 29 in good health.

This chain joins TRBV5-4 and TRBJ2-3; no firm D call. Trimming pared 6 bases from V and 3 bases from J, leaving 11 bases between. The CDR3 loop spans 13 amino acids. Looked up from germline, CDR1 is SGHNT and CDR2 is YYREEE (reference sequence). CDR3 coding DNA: TGTGCCAGCACCCTCTTGGGGACAGATACGCAGTATTTT. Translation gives CASTLLGTDTQYF.

This CDR3 reads CASSEGRVIPLHF. CDR3 sequence (DNA): TGTGCCAGCAGTGAAGGCAGGGTTATACCCCTCCACTTT. J is TRBJ1-6 and V is TRBV6-1, with D possibly being TRBD1 (5 bases). CDR3 length: 13 residues. Trimming shortened V by 1 base and J by 12 bases, and 10 bases separated the two germline ends. In germline, CDR1 is MNHNS, CDR2 SASEGT.

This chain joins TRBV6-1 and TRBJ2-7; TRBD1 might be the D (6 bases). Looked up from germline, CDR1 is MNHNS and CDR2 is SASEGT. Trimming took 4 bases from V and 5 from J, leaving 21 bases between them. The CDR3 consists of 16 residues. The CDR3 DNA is TGTGCCAGCAGTGGGGGGCAGACGGACGGTTGGGACGAGCAGTACTTC. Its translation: CASSGGQTDGWDEQYF.

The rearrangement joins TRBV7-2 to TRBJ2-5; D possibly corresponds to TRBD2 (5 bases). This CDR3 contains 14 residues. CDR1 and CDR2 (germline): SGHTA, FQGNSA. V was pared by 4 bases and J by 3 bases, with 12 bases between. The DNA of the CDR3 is TGTGCCAGCAGCTGGACCGGGAAGAAAGAGACCCAGTACTTC. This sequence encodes CASSWTGKKETQYF.

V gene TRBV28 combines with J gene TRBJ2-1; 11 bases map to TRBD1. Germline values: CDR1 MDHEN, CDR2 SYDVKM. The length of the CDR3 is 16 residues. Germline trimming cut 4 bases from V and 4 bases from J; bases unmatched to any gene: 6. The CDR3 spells CASSSTGTGGYNEQFF. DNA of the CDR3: TGTGCCAGCAGTTCCACCGGGACAGGGGGTTACAATGAGCAGTTCTTC.

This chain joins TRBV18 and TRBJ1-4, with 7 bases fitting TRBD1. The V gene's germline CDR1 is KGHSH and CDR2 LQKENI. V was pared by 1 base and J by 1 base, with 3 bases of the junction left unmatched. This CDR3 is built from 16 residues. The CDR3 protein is CASSPRQGVTNEKLFF. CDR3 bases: TGTGCCAGCTCACCACGGCAGGGGGTAACTAATGAAAAACTGTTTTTT.

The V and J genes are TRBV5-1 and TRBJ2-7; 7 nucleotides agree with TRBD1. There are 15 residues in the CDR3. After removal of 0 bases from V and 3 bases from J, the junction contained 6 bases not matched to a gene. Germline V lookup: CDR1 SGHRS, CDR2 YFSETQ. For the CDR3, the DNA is TGCGCCAGCAGCTTGGGGGACAGTGTGTACTACGAGCAGTACTTC. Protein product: CASSLGDSVYYEQYF.

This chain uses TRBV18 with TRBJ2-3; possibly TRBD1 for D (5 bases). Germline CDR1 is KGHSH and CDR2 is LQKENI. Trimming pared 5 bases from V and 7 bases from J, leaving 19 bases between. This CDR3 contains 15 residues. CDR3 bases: TGTGCCAGCTCAACTACAGGCCTCTCAGGAAATACGCAGTATTTT. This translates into CASSTTGLSGNTQYF.

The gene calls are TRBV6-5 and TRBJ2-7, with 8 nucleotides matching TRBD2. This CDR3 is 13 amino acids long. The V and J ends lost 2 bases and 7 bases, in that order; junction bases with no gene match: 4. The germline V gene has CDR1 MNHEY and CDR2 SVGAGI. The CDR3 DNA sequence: TGTGCCAGCAGTTACCCCCGGGGGGGGGAGCAGTACTTC. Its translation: CASSYPRGGEQYF.

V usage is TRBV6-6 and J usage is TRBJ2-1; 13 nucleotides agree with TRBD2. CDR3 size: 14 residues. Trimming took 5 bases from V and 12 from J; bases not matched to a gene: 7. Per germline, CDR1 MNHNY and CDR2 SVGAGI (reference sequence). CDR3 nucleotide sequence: TGTGCCAGCAGTCCCGGGACTAGCGGGACCCCGCAGTTCTTC. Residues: CASSPGTSGTPQFF.

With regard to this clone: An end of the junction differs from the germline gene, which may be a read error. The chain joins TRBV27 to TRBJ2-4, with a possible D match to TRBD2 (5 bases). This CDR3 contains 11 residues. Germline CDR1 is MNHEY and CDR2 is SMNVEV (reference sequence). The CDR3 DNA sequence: TGTGCCAGCAGTTCGGGGAGTAGATTTGACTTC. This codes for CASSSGSRFDF.

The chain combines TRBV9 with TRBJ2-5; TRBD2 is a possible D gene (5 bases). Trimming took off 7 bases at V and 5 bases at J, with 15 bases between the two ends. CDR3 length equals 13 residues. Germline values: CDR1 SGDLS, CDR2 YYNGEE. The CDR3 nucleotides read TGTGCCAGCGGGCTAGCCAGTTGGGAGACCCAGTACTTC. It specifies CASGLASWETQYF. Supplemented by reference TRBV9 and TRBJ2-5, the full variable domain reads DSGVTQTPKHLITATGQRVTLRCSPRSGDLSVYWYQQSLDQGLQFLIQYYNGEERAKGNILERFSAQQFPDLHSELNLSSLELGDSALYFCASGLASWETQYFGPGTRLLVL.

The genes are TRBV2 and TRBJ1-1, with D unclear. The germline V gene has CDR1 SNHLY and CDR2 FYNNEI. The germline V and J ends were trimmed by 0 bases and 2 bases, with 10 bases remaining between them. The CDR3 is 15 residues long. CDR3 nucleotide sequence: TGTGCCAGCAGTGAAGCCCAGTTGGTTAACACTGAAGCTTTCTTT. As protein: CASSEAQLVNTEAFF.

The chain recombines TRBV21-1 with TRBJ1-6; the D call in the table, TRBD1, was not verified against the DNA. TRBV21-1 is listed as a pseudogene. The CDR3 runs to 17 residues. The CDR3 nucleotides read TGTGCCAGCAGCAAAGGGAACAGGGGGCTATTTGATTCACCCCTCCACTTT. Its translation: CASSKGNRGLFDSPLHF.

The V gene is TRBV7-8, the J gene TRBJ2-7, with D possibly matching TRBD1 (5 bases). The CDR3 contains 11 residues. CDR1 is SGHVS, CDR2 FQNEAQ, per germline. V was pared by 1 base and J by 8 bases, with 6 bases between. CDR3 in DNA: TGTGCCAGCAGCTTAGAGGACAAGCAGTACTTC. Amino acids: CASSLEDKQYF.

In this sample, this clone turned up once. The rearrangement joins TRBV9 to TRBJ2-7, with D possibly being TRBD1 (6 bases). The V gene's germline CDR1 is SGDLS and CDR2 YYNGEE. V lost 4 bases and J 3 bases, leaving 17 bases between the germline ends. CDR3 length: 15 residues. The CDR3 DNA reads TGTGCCAGCAGCCCCGGGGACATGTCGATCTACGAGCAGTACTTC. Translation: CASSPGDMSIYEQYF.

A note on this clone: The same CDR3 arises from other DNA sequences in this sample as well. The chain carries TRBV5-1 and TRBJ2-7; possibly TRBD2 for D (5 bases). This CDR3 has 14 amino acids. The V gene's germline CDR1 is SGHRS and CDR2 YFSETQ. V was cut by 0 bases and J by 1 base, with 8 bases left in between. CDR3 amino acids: CASSLGTASYEQYF. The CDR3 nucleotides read TGCGCCAGCAGCTTGGGGACTGCTTCCTACGAGCAGTACTTC.

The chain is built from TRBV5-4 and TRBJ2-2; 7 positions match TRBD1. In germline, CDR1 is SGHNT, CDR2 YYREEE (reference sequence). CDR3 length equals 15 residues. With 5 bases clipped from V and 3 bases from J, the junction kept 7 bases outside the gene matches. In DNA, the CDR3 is TGTGCCAGCAGTTTCGACAGGGCGGACACCGGGGAGCTGTTTTTT. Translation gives CASSFDRADTGELFF.

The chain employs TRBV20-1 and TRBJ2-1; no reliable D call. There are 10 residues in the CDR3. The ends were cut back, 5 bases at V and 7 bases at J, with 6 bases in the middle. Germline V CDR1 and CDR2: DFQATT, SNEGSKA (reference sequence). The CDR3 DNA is TGCAGTGCTTGGTGGAATGAGCAGTTCTTC. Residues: CSAWWNEQFF.

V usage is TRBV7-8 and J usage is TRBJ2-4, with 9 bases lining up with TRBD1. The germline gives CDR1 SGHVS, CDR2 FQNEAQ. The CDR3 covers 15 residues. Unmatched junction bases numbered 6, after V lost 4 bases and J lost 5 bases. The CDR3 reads CASSYFTGGENIQYF. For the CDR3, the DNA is TGTGCCAGCAGCTACTTCACAGGGGGCGAAAACATTCAGTACTTC. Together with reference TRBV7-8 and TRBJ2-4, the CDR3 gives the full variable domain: GAGVSQSPRYKVAKRGQDVALRCDPISGHVSLFWYQQALGQGPEFLTYFQNEAQLDKSGLPSDRFFAERPEGSVSTLKIQRTQQEDSAVYLCASSYFTGGENIQYFGAGTRLSVL.

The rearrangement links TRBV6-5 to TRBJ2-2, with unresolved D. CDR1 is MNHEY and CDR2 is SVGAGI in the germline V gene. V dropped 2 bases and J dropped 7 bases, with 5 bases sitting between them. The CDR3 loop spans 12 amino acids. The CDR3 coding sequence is TGTGCCAGCAGTTACGTAGGCGGGGAGCTGTTTTTT. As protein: CASSYVGGELFF.

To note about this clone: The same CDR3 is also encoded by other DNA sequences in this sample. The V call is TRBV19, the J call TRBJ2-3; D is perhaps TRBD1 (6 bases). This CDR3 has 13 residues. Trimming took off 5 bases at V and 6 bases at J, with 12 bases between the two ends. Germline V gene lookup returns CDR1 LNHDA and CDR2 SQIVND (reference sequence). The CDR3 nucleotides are TGTGCCAGTAGTGTACAGGGAGCCGATACGCAGTATTTT. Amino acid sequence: CASSVQGADTQYF.

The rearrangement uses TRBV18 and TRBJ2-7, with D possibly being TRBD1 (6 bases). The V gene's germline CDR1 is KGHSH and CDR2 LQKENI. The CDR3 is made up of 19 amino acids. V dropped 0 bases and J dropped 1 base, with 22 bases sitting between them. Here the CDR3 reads CASSPPIWTRADRSYEQYF. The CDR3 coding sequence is TGTGCCAGCTCACCACCGATTTGGACTCGGGCGGACAGATCCTACGAGCAGTACTTC.

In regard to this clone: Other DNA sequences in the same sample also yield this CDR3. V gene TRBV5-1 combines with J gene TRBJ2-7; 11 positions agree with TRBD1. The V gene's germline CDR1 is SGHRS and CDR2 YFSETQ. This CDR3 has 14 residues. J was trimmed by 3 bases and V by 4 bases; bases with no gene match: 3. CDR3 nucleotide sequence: TGCGCCAGCAGCCCGGGACAGGGGGTCTACGAGCAGTACTTC. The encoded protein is CASSPGQGVYEQYF. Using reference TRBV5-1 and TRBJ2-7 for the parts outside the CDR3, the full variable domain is KAGVTQTPRYLIKTRGQQVTLSCSPISGHRSVSWYQQTPGQGLQFLFEYFSETQRNKGNFPGRFSGRQFSNSRSEMNVSTLELGDSALYLCASSPGQGVYEQYFGPGTRLTVT.

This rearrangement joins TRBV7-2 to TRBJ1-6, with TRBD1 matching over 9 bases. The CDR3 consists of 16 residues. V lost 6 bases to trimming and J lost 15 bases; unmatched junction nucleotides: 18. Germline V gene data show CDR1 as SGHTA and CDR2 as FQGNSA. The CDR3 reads CASSLLPGTGHAHLHF. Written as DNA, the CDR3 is TGTGCCAGCAGTCTCCTACCCGGGACAGGGCATGCCCACCTCCACTTT.

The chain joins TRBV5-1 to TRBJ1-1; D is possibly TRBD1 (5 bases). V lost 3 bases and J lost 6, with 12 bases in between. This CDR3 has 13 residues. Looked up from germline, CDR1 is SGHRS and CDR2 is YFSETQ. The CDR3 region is CASSSQGLAEAFF. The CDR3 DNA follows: TGCGCCAGCAGCTCCCAGGGACTCGCTGAAGCTTTCTTT.

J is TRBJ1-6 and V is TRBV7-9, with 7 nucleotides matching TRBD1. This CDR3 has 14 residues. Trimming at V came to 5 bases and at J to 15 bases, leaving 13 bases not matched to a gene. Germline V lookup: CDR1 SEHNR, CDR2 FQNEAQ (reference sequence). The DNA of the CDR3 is TGTGCCAGCAGCCTCGGGACAGAGACCCTTCACCTCCACTTT. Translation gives CASSLGTETLHLHF.